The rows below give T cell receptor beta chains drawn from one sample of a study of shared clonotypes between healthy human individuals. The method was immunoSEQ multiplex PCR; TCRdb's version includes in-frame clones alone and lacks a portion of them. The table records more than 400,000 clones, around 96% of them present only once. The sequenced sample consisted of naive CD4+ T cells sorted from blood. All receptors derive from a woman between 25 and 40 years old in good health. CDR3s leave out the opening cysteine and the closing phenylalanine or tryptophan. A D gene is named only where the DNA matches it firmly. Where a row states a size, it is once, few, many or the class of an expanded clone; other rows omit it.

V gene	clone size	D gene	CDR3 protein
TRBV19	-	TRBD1	ASTFQGAGTGELF
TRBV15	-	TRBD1	ATSRGGQVGYGYT
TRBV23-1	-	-	ASSQSRSGGAKETQY
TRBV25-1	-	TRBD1	ASSSRGLGGANVLT
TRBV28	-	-	ALRARF
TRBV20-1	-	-	SAAEVPEQY
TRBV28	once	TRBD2	ASSLLGGLATNNEQF
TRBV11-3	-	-	ASSLTPTDTQY
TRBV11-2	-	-	ASSPTAGSQTYEQY
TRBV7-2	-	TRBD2	ASRGLAGTDTQY
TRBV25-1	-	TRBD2	ASSELAGGLETQY
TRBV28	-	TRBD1	ASSHGQGGNEQF
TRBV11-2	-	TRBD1	ASSDRDRDYGYT
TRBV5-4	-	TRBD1	ASSTGGTDTQY
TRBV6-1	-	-	ASQTQDSAPYEQY
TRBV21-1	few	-	ASSRGRFEAF
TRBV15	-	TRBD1	ATSRVDRPRT
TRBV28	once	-	ASSLEGIDEQY
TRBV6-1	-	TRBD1	ASSEFGPGGGYGYT
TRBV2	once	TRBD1	ASSARTGYNEQY
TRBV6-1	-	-	ASRAGLNTIY
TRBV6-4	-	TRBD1	ASSFTGDTEAF
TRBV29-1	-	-	SVLQSGFSYEQY
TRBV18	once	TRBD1	ASSSASGGTGDSGNTIY
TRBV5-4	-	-	ASSFGALGYDYEQY
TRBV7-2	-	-	ASREESGDTQY
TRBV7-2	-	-	ASSLVVAGGNTIY
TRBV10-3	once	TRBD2	AISGAFAGVGETQY
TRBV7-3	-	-	ASSHGNIEQF
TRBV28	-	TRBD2	ATTGTSEMRY
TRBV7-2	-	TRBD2	ASETSGWPYEQY
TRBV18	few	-	ASSPLETGHSYEQY
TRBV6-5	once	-	ASSYGQPGSGNTIY
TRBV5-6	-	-	ASSLGRNQPQH
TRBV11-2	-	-	ASRPSGTGELF
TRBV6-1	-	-	ASSDAGGNQPQH
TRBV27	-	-	ASRGLWEEKLF
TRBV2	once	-	ASSVSGSASPLH
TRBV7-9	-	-	ASSLVRTSQETQY
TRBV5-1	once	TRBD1	ASSLGQGGFNSPLH
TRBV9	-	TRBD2	ASSVGTSDKTQY
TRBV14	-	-	ASSLGSRVYQETQY
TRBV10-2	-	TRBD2	ASSDGGPLAGVADTQY
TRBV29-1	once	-	SVSGVEEKETQY